This is a list of T cell receptor beta chains from one sample in a study of T cells in Graves' hyperthyroidism and ophthalmopathy. Each CDR3 protein is one row after TCRdb ran MiXCR on the multiplex PCR reads. This sample has about 640,000 distinct CDR3 sequences, with less than 25% found just once. Sequenced material: blood. The receptors shown here come from a man aged 25 to 40 with Graves' ophthalmopathy. CDR3s include the opening cysteine and the closing phenylalanine or tryptophan. A D gene is named only where the DNA matches it firmly. Part of the rows lack a size; the others show once, few, many or a class for expanded clones.

TRBV7-8,TRBJ2-7,-,-,TGTGCCAGCGGTGGGTACGAGCAGTACTTC,CASGGYEQYF
TRBV5-1,TRBJ2-1,few,-,TGTGCCAGCAGCTTAGGGGACCTAAGGGTTAGGAATGAGCAGTTCTTC,CASSLGDLRVRNEQFF
TRBV4-1,TRBJ2-7,-,-,TGCGCCAGCAGCCAAGTCCGGGGGACCGAGCAGTACTTC,CASSQVRGTEQYF
TRBV9,TRBJ1-1,-,TRBD1,TGTGCCAGCAGCGCCGGGACAGACTACATGAACACTGAAGCTTTCTTT,CASSAGTDYMNTEAFF
TRBV6-1,TRBJ2-1,-,TRBD1,TGTGCCAGCAGTGAGACAGGGTCGGGGAATGAGCAGTTCTTC,CASSETGSGNEQFF
TRBV20-1,TRBJ2-7,-,-,TGCAGTGCTAGAGAGAGGGAAAGGGGTCACGAGCAGTACTTC,CSARERERGHEQYF
TRBV28,TRBJ1-2,many,TRBD1,TGTGCCAGCAGGAAGACAGGGTTAAACTATGGCTACACCTTC,CASRKTGLNYGYTF
TRBV19,TRBJ1-1,many,-,TGTGCCAGTAGGACGGGAATGGGGACACTGAACACTGAAGCTTTCTTT,CASRTGMGTLNTEAFF
TRBV20-1,TRBJ1-1,many,-,TGCAGTGCTAGAGTCATGGGGGGGATGAAGGGCCTGAACACTGAAGCTTTCTTT,CSARVMGGMKGLNTEAFF
TRBV20-1,TRBJ2-3,-,-,TGCAGTGCTCGGCTCGCGGGCACAGATGCGCAGTATTTT,CSARLAGTDAQYF
TRBV19,TRBJ2-2,few,TRBD2,TGTGCCAGTAGCACTAGCGCGGCGAACACCGGGGAGCTGTTTTTT,CASSTSAANTGELFF
TRBV3-1,TRBJ2-1,many,TRBD1,TGTGCCAGCAGCCAAACCCCGGGACAGGAAAAGACCGGGAGACAGTTCTTC,CASSQTPGQEKTGRQFF
TRBV29-1,TRBJ2-7,few,-,TGCAGCGTTGGGACAACCTCCTACGAGCAGTACTTC,CSVGTTSYEQYF
TRBV27,TRBJ1-5,-,-,TGTGCCAGCAGTTTAGGATCTGGTCGGCCCCAGCATTTT,CASSLGSGRPQHF
TRBV7-9,TRBJ1-2,-,TRBD1,TGTGCCAGCAGCTTACAGGGGGGGGGCTATGGCTACACCTTC,CASSLQGGGYGYTF
TRBV2,TRBJ1-6,many,-,TGTGCCAGCAGGGACGGGAGTCAGAGTAATTCACCCCTCCACTTT,CASRDGSQSNSPLHF
TRBV6-1,TRBJ2-7,-,-,TGTGCCGGGAAAGGTGGGGAGCAGTACTTC,CAGKGGEQYF
TRBV5-1,TRBJ2-7,many,TRBD2,TGCGCCAGCAGCTTTGAGCTAGCGGGATCGGGGTCCTACGAGCAGTACTTC,CASSFELAGSGSYEQYF
TRBV5-6,TRBJ1-4,-,-,TGTGCCAGCAGCTCGTCCGGGACGTTTGAAAAACCGTTTTTT,CASSSSGTFEKPFF
TRBV6-1,TRBJ1-2,-,-,TGTGCCAGCAGACGGGACCTCATGACCTATGGCTACACCTTC,CASRRDLMTYGYTF
TRBV20-1,TRBJ2-7,few,-,TGCAGTGCTAGAGTAGCTTTGAACGAGCAGTACTTC,CSARVALNEQYF
TRBV20-1,TRBJ2-7,few,-,TGCAGTGCTTATAGGGGACACGAGCAGTACTTC,CSAYRGHEQYF
TRBV3-1,TRBJ2-2,few,-,TGTGCCAGCAGCCAGGTCAGGCCCCCCGGGGAGCTGTTTTTT,CASSQVRPPGELFF
TRBV6-9,TRBJ2-1,-,-,TGTGCCAGCAGTTACAGTTTCAGGATAGTGGAGCAGTTCTTC,CASSYSFRIVEQFF
TRBV12-3/TRBV12-4,TRBJ2-3,-,TRBD1,TGTGCCAGCAGTTTAATTAGACAGGGCGCTGGCACGCAGTATTTT,CASSLIRQGAGTQYF
TRBV30,TRBJ2-5,-,TRBD1,TGTGCCTGTGACAGGGGGGGGGAGACCCAGTACTTC,CACDRGGETQYF
TRBV30,TRBJ2-5,-,TRBD2,TGTGCCTGGAGTTTGGGACTAGCGGAGACCCAGTACTTC,CAWSLGLAETQYF
TRBV19,TRBJ2-7,few,-,TGTGCCAGTAGTAAGACAGCAACCTACGAGCAGTACTTC,CASSKTATYEQYF
TRBV6-6,TRBJ1-2,few,-,TGTGCCAGCAGTTACTCTATACGGTATGGCTACACCTTC,CASSYSIRYGYTF
TRBV20-1,TRBJ2-3,-,TRBD1,TGCAGTGCCCTGGACAGGGTGGCAGATACGCAGTATTTT,CSALDRVADTQYF
TRBV30,TRBJ2-1,-,-,TGTGCCTGGAGTGCAGGACTTTACAATGAGCAGTTCTTC,CAWSAGLYNEQFF
TRBV6-6,TRBJ2-7,-,TRBD2,TGTGCCAGCAGTTACTCGAGAAGCGGGAGGGCCTACGAGCAGTACTTC,CASSYSRSGRAYEQYF
TRBV6-4,TRBJ2-3,-,-,TGTGCCAGCGGAGCGGGACACACAGATACGCAGTATTTT,CASGAGHTDTQYF
TRBV30,TRBJ1-6,-,TRBD1,TGTGCCTGGGTATCCGGGACAGGCGGGTCACCCCTCCACTTT,CAWVSGTGGSPLHF
TRBV30,TRBJ2-5,-,-,TGTGCCTGGAGCAGCCGGGAGACCCAGTACTTC,CAWSSRETQYF
TRBV4-1,TRBJ1-1,-,TRBD1,TGCGCCAGCAGCAAACAGGGGGCATTGAACACTGAAGCTTTCTTT,CASSKQGALNTEAFF
TRBV2,TRBJ2-3,-,-,TGTGCCAGCAGCAATGAGGGGGGGAACACAGATACGCAGTATTTT,CASSNEGGNTDTQYF
TRBV2,TRBJ1-1,many,TRBD1,TGTGCCAGCAGGGGACAGGGGATGAACACTGAAGCTTTCTTT,CASRGQGMNTEAFF
TRBV28,TRBJ2-3,many,-,TGTGCCAGCAGTTCCCTCGCGTCCGATACGCAGTATTTT,CASSSLASDTQYF
TRBV20-1,TRBJ2-7,few,TRBD2,TGCAGTGCTTCAACTAGCGGGAGTTACTACGAGCAGTACTTC,CSASTSGSYYEQYF
TRBV6-2/TRBV6-3,TRBJ2-7,few,TRBD1,TGTGCCAGCAGAACACCGGGACAGGCCTCCTACGAGCAGTACTTC,CASRTPGQASYEQYF
TRBV30,TRBJ1-5,-,-,TGTGCCTGGAGTGTGAGGGTGGGTAGCAATCAGCCCCAGCATTTT,CAWSVRVGSNQPQHF